This passage covers 10 T cell receptor beta chains from one sample sequenced in a study of cytomegalovirus exposure and HLA in healthy donors. The repertoire was sequenced with immunoSEQ multiplex PCR; TCRdb's copy has only in-frame clones and lacks some. Of 100,000 to 150,000 clones listed, roughly 89% are singletons. Sequencing input: PBMCs. The receptors were gathered from a woman aged 18 to 35 in good health and CMV-seronegative.

The chain combines TRBV28 with TRBJ1-1; D is possibly TRBD1 (6 bases). Per germline, CDR1 MDHEN and CDR2 SYDVKM. The CDR3 loop spans 15 amino acids. V lost 2 bases and J lost 7, with 17 bases in between. CDR3 loop: CASSLPRTQGNEAFF. DNA for the CDR3: TGTGCCAGCAGTTTACCACGAACCCAGGGGAATGAAGCTTTCTTT.

This chain joins TRBV7-2 and TRBJ2-2; 8 bases map to TRBD2. The CDR3 runs 17 residues. Germline V lookup: CDR1 SGHTA, CDR2 FQGNSA. V gave up 3 bases and J gave up 2 bases; unmatched junction bases: 8. In DNA, the CDR3 is TGTGCCAGCAGCTTCGGGCTAGCGGGTGTTAACACCGGGGAGCTGTTTTTT. Its protein product is CASSFGLAGVNTGELFF.

This clone has ten or more counts. This chain uses TRBV2 with TRBJ2-1; 9 bases align to TRBD1. CDR3 length: 15 amino acids. V lost 6 bases and J lost 5; bases outside the gene matches: 8. CDR1 and CDR2 (germline): SNHLY, FYNNEI. CDR3 amino acids: CASRSQQGANNEQFF. The CDR3 nucleotides are TGTGCCAGCAGGAGCCAACAGGGGGCGAACAATGAGCAGTTCTTC.

The chain combines TRBV4-1 with TRBJ2-3; tentatively, D is TRBD2 (6 bases). This CDR3 contains 17 residues. Trimming pared 1 base from V and 2 bases from J, leaving 16 bases between. Germline V gives CDR1 MGHRA, CDR2 YSYEKL. For the CDR3, the DNA is TGCGCCAGCAGCCAAGGACTAGTAGCCCTTCCCACAGATACGCAGTATTTT. Translating gives CASSQGLVALPTDTQYF.

The chain links TRBV19 to TRBJ1-2; 7 bases fit TRBD1. From germline, CDR1 is LNHDA and CDR2 SQIVND (reference sequence). The CDR3 consists of 15 residues. Trimming at V came to 3 bases and at J to 0 bases, leaving 4 bases not matched to a gene. CDR3 region: CASSIDRVANYGYTF. The CDR3 DNA reads TGTGCCAGTAGTATTGACAGGGTCGCTAACTATGGCTACACCTTC. The full variable domain, in which reference TRBV19 and TRBJ1-2 provide the parts outside the CDR3, is DGGITQSPKYLFRKEGQNVTLSCEQNLNHDAMYWYRQDPGQGLRLIYYSQIVNDFQKGDIAEGYSVSREKKESFPLTVTSAQKNPTAFYLCASSIDRVANYGYTFGSGTRLTVV.

This rearrangement joins TRBV5-1 to TRBJ1-6; D is undetermined. CDR1 SGHRS and CDR2 YFSETQ come from the germline V gene. There are 14 residues in the CDR3. The V end was cut by 0 bases, the J end by 6 bases, with 7 bases between. CDR3 loop: CASSLDSSNSPLHF. For the CDR3, the DNA is TGCGCCAGCAGCTTGGACAGTTCTAATTCACCCCTCCACTTT. The full variable domain, with the rest looked up from reference TRBV5-1 and TRBJ1-6, is KAGVTQTPRYLIKTRGQQVTLSCSPISGHRSVSWYQQTPGQGLQFLFEYFSETQRNKGNFPGRFSGRQFSNSRSEMNVSTLELGDSALYLCASSLDSSNSPLHFGNGTRLTVT.

The chain recombines TRBV28 with TRBJ1-3; perhaps TRBD1 as D (5 bases). V was clipped by 3 bases and J by 2 bases, with 8 bases between them. The germline V gene encodes CDR1 MDHEN and CDR2 SYDVKM. The length of the CDR3 is 14 residues. The CDR3 DNA reads as TGTGCCAGCAGTTTTACGGGGGCTGGAAACACCATATATTTT. Encoded protein: CASSFTGAGNTIYF.

The V and J genes are TRBV28 and TRBJ1-2, with TRBD1 matching over 11 bases. Germline CDR1 and CDR2: MDHEN and SYDVKM. With V trimmed by 3 bases and J by 7 bases, 7 bases remained unmatched. The CDR3 consists of 15 residues. The CDR3 protein is CASSLSGQGGFGYTF. The CDR3 DNA reads as TGTGCCAGCAGTTTGTCGGGACAGGGGGGTTTTGGCTACACCTTC.

The V gene is TRBV11-2, the J gene TRBJ2-5; 16 bases are a match to TRBD2. Per germline, CDR1 SGHAT and CDR2 FQNNGV. This CDR3 spans 19 amino acids. V trimming: 4 bases; J trimming: 5 bases; junction bases outside the gene matches: 13. CDR3 amino acids: CASSYKPGLAGGPEETQYF. The CDR3 DNA reads as TGTGCCAGCAGCTATAAACCGGGACTAGCGGGAGGGCCGGAGGAGACCCAGTACTTC.

The chain recombines TRBV5-1 with TRBJ2-1; 13 bases agree with TRBD2. CDR1 is SGHRS, CDR2 YFSETQ, per germline. V lost 1 base to trimming and J lost 9 bases; unmatched junction nucleotides: 4. The CDR3 covers 15 residues. The CDR3 sequence: CASSLTSGGVSEQFF. The CDR3 nucleotides read TGCGCCAGCAGCTTGACTAGCGGGGGGGTTTCTGAGCAGTTCTTC.